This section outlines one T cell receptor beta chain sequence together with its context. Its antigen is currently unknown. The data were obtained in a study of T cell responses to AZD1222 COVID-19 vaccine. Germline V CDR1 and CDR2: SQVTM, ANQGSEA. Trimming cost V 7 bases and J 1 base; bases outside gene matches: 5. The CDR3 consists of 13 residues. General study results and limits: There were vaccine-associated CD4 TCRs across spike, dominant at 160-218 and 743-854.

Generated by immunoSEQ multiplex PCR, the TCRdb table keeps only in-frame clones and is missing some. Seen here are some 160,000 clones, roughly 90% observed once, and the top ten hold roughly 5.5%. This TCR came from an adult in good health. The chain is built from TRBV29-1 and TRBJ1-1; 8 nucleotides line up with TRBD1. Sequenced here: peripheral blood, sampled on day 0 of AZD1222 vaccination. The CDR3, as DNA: TGCAGCGGGGAACAGGGGGAGAACACTGAAGCTTTCTTT. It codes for CSGEQGENTEAFF.